Shown below are 6 T cell receptor beta chains from a single sample sequenced in a study of cytomegalovirus exposure and HLA in healthy donors. The PCR had 60 Vbeta and 13 Jbeta primers. Here immunoSEQ multiplex PCR was the method, and the copy in TCRdb shows in-frame clones only, minus some. The sample yields approximately 210,000 clones, around 82% seen once. Sequencing was performed on PBMCs. The receptors stem from a man aged 18 to 35 in good health and CMV-seronegative.

The chain recombines TRBV28 with TRBJ2-3, with 8 bases identical to TRBD2. Germline V lookup: CDR1 MDHEN, CDR2 SYDVKM. The CDR3 has 15 amino acids. J lost 1 base, V lost 6 bases, and 6 bases had no gene match. The CDR3 DNA sequence: TGTGCCAGCAGGTCTGAAGCGGGAGGCACAGATACGCAGTATTTT. This encodes CASRSEAGGTDTQYF.

The chain is built from TRBV15 and TRBJ2-7, with 11 nucleotides matching TRBD2. V lost 1 base and J lost 4; bases outside the gene matches: 6. CDR1 LNHNV and CDR2 YYDKDF come from the germline V gene (reference sequence). This CDR3 comprises 16 residues. The DNA of the CDR3 is TGTGCCACCAGCAGAGCCCGACTAGCGGGACCGTACGAGCAGTACTTC. This sequence encodes CATSRARLAGPYEQYF.

The V call is TRBV28, the J call TRBJ2-3; D remains ambiguous. The germline V and J ends were trimmed by 1 base and 0 bases, with 8 bases remaining between them. From germline, CDR1 is MDHEN and CDR2 SYDVKM. The length of the CDR3 is 15 residues. The CDR3 here is CASSLSPSSTDTQYF. For the CDR3, the DNA is TGTGCCAGCAGTTTATCCCCGTCTAGCACAGATACGCAGTATTTT.

This clone was counted once. The chain employs TRBV15 and TRBJ2-3; TRBD1 matches 7 bases. Germline CDR1 is LNHNV and CDR2 is YYDKDF (reference sequence). V gave up 4 bases and J gave up 1 base; unmatched junction bases: 8. This CDR3 comprises 16 residues. The CDR3 DNA sequence: TGTGCCACCAGCAAACGACAGGGATGGGGCACAGATACGCAGTATTTT. As protein: CATSKRQGWGTDTQYF. The full variable domain, rest sourced from reference TRBV15 and TRBJ2-3, is DAMVIQNPRYQVTQFGKPVTLSCSQTLNHNVMYWYQQKSSQAPKLLFHYYDKDFNNEADTPDNFQSRRPNTSFCFLDIRSPGLGDTAMYLCATSKRQGWGTDTQYFGPGTRLTVL.

A few counts support this clone. The rearrangement uses TRBV5-1 and TRBJ2-7, with D possibly matching TRBD2 (6 bases). V lost 4 bases and J lost 5, with 22 bases in between. The CDR3 runs to 16 residues. Looked up from germline, CDR1 is SGHRS and CDR2 is YFSETQ. The CDR3 bases are TGCGCCAGCAGCCAGTGGGACGGGAGAGCTCGAAACGAGCAGTACTTC. Amino acids: CASSQWDGRARNEQYF.

The chain is built from TRBV19 and TRBJ2-2; 9 nucleotides line up with TRBD1. V trimming: 5 bases; J trimming: 5 bases; junction bases outside the gene matches: 3. CDR3 length: 14 residues. CDR1 is LNHDA and CDR2 is SQIVND in the germline V gene (reference sequence). CDR3 protein: CASSGTGRTGELFF. The CDR3 bases are TGTGCCAGTAGTGGGACAGGGAGGACCGGGGAGCTGTTTTTT.